This entry is about one T cell receptor beta chain. Per sample, extraction of total RNA gave at least 5 micrograms in every case. Germline trimming cut 6 bases from V and 2 bases from J; bases unmatched to any gene: 15. Germline lookup yields CDR1 SGHTA and CDR2 FQGNSA. This CDR3 region has 17 residues. The record originates from a study of blood T cells in healthy people across ages. With a J-beta primer mix and a sample-barcoded 5' primer, a second PCR ran about 7 to 11 cycles. TCRdb re-called the 5' RACE reads with MiXCR, one entry per CDR3 protein. Found here are a few hundred thousand distinct CDR3 sequences, approximately 51% of them singletons; the top ten hold 45% to 65%.

The chain couples TRBV7-2 to TRBJ2-7; 8 bases agree with TRBD1. The material sequenced was blood. This clonotype originated in a man aged 55 to 70 in good health. The CDR3, as DNA: TGTGCCAGCAGTTACGACAGGGGTCCGCCGGTTGCCTACGAGCAGTACTTC. Its protein product is CASSYDRGPPVAYEQYF.